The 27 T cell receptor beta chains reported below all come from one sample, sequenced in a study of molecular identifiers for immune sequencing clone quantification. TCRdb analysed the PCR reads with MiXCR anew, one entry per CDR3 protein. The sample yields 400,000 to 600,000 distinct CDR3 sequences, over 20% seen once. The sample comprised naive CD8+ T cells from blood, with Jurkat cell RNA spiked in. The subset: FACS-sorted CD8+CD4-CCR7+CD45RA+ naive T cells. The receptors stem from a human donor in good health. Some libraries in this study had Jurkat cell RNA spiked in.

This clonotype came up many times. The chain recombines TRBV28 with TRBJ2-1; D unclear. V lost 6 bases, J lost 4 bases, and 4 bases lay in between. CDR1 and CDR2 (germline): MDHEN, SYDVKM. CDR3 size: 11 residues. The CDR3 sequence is CASRTYNEQFF. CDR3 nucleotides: TGTGCCAGCAGAACATACAATGAGCAGTTCTTC.

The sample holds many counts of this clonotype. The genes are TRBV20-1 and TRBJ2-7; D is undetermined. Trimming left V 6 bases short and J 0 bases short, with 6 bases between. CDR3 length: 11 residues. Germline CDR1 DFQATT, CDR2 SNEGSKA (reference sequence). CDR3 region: CSAVLSYEQYF. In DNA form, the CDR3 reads TGCAGTGCGGTACTCTCCTACGAGCAGTACTTC.

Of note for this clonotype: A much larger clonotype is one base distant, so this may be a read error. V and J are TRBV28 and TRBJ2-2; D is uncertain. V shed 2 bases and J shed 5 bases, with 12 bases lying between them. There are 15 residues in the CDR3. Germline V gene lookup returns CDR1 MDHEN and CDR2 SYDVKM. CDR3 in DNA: TGTGCCAGCAGTTTAAGGATTAGCATTACCGGGGAGCTGTTTTTT. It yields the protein CASSLRISITGELFF.

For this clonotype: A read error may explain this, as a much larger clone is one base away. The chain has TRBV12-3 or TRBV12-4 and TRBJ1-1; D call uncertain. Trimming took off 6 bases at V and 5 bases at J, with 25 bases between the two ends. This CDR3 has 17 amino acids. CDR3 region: CASSPDGFSHPRTEAFF. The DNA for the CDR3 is TGTGCCAGCAGCCCGGACGGTTTTTCCCACCCTAGAACTGAAGCTTTCTTT.

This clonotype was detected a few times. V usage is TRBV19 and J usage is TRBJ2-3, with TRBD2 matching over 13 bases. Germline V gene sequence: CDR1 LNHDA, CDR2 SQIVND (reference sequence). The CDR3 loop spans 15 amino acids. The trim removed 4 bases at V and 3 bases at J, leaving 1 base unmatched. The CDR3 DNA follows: TGTGCCAGTAGTAAGGGACTAGCGGGGACAGATACGCAGTATTTT. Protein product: CASSKGLAGTDTQYF. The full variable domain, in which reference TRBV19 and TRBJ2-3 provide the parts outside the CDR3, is DGGITQSPKYLFRKEGQNVTLSCEQNLNHDAMYWYRQDPGQGLRLIYYSQIVNDFQKGDIAEGYSVSREKKESFPLTVTSAQKNPTAFYLCASSKGLAGTDTQYFGPGTRLTVL.

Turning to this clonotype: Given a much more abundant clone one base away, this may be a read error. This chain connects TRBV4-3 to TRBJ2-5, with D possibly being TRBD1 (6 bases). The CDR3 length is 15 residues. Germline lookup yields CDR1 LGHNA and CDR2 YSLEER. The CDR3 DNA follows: TGCGCCAGCAGCCCCGACGGACAGAGCCAAGAGGCCCAGTACTTC. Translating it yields CASSPDGQSQEAQYF.

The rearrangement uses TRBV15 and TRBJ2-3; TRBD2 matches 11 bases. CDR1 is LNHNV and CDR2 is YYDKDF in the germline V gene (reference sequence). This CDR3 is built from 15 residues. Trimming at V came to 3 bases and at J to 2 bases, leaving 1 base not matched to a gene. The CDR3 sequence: CATSRGLAVTDTQYF. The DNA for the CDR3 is TGTGCCACCAGCAGGGGACTAGCGGTCACAGATACGCAGTATTTT.

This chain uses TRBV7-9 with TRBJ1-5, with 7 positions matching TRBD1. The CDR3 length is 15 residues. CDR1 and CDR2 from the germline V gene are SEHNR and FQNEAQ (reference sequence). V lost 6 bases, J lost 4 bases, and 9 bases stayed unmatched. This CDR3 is CASRSGAGGNQPQHF. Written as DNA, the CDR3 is TGTGCCAGCAGATCTGGGGCAGGGGGTAATCAGCCCCAGCATTTT.

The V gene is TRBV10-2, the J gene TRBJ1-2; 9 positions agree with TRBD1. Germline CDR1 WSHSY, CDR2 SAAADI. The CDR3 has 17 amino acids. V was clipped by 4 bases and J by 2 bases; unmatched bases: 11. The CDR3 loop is CASSVTRTGERNYGYTF. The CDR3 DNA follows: TGCGCCAGCAGTGTCACCCGGACAGGGGAAAGGAACTATGGCTACACCTTC.

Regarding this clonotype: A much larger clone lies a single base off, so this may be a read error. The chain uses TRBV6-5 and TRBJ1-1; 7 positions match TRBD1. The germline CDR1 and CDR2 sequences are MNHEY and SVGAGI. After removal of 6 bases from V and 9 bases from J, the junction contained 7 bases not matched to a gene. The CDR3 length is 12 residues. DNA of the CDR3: TGTGCCAGCAGGGGAGGACAGGAGAAAGCTTTCTTT. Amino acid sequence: CASRGGQEKAFF.

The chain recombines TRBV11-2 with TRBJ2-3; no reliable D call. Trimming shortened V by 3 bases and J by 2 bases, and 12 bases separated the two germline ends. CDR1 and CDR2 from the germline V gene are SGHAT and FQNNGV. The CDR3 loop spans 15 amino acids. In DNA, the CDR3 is TGTGCCAGCAGCTTTCGTGGACGTCTCACAGATACGCAGTATTTT. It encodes CASSFRGRLTDTQYF. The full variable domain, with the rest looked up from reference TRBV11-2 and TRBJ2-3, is EAGVAQSPRYKIIEKRQSVAFWCNPISGHATLYWYQQILGQGPKLLIQFQNNGVVDDSQLPKDRFSAERLKGVDSTLKIQPAKLEDSAVYLCASSFRGRLTDTQYFGPGTRLTVL.

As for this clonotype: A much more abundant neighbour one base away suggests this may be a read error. Here the CDR3 DNA reads TGCAGCGTCGAGCACCAAGCGGGTTCGTTAGATGAGCAGTTCTTC. It codes for CSVEHQAGSLDEQFF. The chain combines TRBV29-1 with TRBJ2-1; a possible D gene is TRBD2 (6 bases). The CDR3 contains 15 residues. CDR1 SQVTM and CDR2 ANQGSEA come from the germline V gene. V lost 6 bases to trimming and J lost 8 bases, with 23 bases between them.

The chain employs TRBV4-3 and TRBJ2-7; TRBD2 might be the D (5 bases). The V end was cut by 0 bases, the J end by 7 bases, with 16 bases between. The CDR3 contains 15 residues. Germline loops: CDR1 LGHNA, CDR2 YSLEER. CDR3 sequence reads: CASSQDGGAGQEQYF. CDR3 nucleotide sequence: TGCGCCAGCAGCCAAGATGGTGGTGCGGGCCAGGAGCAGTACTTC.

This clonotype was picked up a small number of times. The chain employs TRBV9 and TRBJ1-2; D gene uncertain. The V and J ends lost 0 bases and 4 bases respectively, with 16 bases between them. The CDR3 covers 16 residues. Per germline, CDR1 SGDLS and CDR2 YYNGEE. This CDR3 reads CASSVGGEGVGYGYTF. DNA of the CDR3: TGTGCCAGCAGCGTAGGAGGTGAGGGAGTAGGCTATGGCTACACCTTC.

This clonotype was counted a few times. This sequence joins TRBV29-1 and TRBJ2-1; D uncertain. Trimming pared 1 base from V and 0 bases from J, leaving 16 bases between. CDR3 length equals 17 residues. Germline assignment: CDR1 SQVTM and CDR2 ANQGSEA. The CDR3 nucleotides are TGCAGCGTTGAAGTTGAGAGCGCCCAAAGCTCCTACAATGAGCAGTTCTTC. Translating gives CSVEVESAQSSYNEQFF.

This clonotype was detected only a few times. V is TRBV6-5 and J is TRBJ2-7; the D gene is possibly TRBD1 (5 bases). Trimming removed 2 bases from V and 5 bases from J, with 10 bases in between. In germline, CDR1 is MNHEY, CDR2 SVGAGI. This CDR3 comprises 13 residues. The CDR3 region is CASSYTRAHEQYF. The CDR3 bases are TGTGCCAGCAGTTACACCAGGGCCCACGAGCAGTACTTC.

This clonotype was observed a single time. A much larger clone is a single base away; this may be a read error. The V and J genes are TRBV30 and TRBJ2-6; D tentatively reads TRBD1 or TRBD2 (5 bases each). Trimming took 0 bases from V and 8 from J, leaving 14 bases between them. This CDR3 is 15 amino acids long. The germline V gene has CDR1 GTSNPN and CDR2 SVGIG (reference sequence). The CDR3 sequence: CAWSVKGPGTNVLTF. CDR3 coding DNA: TGTGCCTGGAGTGTAAAGGGGCCCGGGACCAACGTCCTGACTTTC. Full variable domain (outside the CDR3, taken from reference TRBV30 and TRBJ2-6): SQTIHQWPATLVQPVGSPLSLECTVEGTSNPNLYWYRQAAGRGLQLLFYSVGIGQISSEVPQNLSASRPQDRQFILSSKKLLLSDSGFYLCAWSVKGPGTNVLTFGAGSRLTVL.

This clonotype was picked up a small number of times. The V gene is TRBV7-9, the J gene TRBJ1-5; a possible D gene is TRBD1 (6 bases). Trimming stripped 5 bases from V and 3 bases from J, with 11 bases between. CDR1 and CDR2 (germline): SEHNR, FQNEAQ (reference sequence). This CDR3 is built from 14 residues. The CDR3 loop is CASSPDRPNQPQHF. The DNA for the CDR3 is TGTGCCAGCAGCCCCGACAGGCCCAATCAGCCCCAGCATTTT.

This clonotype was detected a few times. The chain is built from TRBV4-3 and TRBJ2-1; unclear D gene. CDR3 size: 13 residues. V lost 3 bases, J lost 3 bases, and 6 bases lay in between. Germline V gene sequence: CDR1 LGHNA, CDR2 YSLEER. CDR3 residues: CASSQTYYNEQFF. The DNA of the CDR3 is TGCGCCAGCAGCCAGACCTACTACAATGAGCAGTTCTTC.

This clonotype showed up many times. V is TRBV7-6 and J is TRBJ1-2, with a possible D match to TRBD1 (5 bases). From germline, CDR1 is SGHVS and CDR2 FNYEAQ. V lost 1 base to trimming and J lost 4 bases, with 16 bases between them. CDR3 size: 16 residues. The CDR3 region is CASSLGKLGTSYGYTF. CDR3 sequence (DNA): TGTGCCAGCAGCTTAGGGAAATTGGGGACGAGCTATGGCTACACCTTC.

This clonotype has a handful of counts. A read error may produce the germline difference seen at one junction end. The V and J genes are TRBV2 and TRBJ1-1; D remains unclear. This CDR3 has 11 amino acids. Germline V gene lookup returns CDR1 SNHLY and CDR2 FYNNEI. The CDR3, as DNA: TGTGCCAGCAGTGGTAAACACCACCTGATCTTT. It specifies CASSGKHHLIF.

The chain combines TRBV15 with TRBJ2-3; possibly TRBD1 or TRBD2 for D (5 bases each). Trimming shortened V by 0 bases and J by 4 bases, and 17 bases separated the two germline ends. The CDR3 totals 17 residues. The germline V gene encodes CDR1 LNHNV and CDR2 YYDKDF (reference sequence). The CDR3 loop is CATSRDEGMILSDTQYF. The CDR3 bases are TGTGCCACCAGCAGAGACGAGGGGATGATTCTGTCAGATACGCAGTATTTT.

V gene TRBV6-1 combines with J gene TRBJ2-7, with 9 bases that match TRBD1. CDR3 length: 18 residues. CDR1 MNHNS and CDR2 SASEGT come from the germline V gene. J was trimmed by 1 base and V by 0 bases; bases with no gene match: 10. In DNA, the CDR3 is TGTGCCAGCAGTGAAGCGCTTCGGACAGGGGTAATTTCCTACGAGCAGTACTTC. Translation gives CASSEALRTGVISYEQYF.

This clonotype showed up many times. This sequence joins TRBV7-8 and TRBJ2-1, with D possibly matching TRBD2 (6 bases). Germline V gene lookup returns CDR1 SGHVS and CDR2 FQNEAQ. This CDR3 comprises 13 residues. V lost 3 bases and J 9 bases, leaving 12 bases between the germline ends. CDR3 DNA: TGTGCCAGCAGCTTGGAACTAGCTACTGAGCAGTTCTTC. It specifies CASSLELATEQFF.

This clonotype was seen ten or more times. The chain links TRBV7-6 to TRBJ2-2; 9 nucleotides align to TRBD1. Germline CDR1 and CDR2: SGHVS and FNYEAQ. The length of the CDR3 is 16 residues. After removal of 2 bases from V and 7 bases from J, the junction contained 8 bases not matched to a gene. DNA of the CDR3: TGTGCCAGCAGCTTATTTCCGGGACAGGGCGGCGGGGAGCTGTTTTTT. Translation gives CASSLFPGQGGGELFF.

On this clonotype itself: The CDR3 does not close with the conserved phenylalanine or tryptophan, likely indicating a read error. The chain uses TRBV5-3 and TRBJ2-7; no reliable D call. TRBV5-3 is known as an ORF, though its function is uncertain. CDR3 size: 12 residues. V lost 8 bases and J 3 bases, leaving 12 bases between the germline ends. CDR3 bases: TGTGCCAGCAGCCTGGGTGGCTACGAGCAGTACATC. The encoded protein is CASSLGGYEQYI.

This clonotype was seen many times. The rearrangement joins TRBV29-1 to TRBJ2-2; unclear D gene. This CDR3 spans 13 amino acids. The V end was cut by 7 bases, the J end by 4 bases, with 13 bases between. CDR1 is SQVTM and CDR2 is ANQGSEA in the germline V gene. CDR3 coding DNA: TGCAGCGCCAAAACAGCGAGCACCGGGGAGCTGTTTTTT. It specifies CSAKTASTGELFF.